Presented here are 8 T cell receptor beta chains from one specimen sequenced in a study of blood T cell repertoires in COVID-19. TCRdb's table, derived via immunoSEQ multiplex PCR, lists solely in-frame clones and lacks some. The sample contains approximately 250,000 clones, about 83% of which appear only once. The sequencing input was peripheral blood. The receptors shown here come from a human donor in a cohort sampled during active COVID-19.

J is TRBJ1-1 and V is TRBV6-1, with unresolved D. Per the germline V gene, CDR1 is MNHNS and CDR2 is SASEGT. Trimming left V 2 bases short and J 0 bases short, with 10 bases between. The CDR3 spans 15 residues. The CDR3 region is CASSEPGGVNTEAFF. CDR3 DNA: TGTGCCAGCAGTGAACCCGGCGGAGTGAACACTGAAGCTTTCTTT.

CDR3 loop: CASSPNAQGVRGEKLFF. In DNA form, the CDR3 reads TGCGCCAGCAGCCCAAACGCCCAGGGGGTAAGGGGTGAAAAACTGTTTTTT. The chain uses TRBV5-1 and TRBJ1-4; 7 nucleotides match TRBD1. The V gene end was trimmed by 4 bases and the J gene end by 7 bases; junction bases not matched to a gene: 16. This CDR3 has 17 amino acids. CDR1 and CDR2 (germline): SGHRS, YFSETQ.

V gene TRBV19 combines with J gene TRBJ1-2, with TRBD1 matching over 7 bases. The CDR3 is made up of 13 amino acids. The germline CDR1 and CDR2 sequences are LNHDA and SQIVND (reference sequence). The V segment lost 5 bases and the J segment 1 base; nucleotides outside the gene matches: 1. The CDR3 region is CASSRDSNYGYTF. The CDR3 bases are TGTGCCAGTAGTCGGGACAGTAACTATGGCTACACCTTC.

V is TRBV7-9 and J is TRBJ2-1; TRBD2 matches 9 bases. The CDR3 is made up of 16 amino acids. Per germline, CDR1 SEHNR and CDR2 FQNEAQ (reference sequence). Trimming took 1 base from V and 9 from J; bases not matched to a gene: 10. The chain's CDR3 is CASSLDGTSLTGEQFF. CDR3 nucleotide sequence: TGTGCCAGCAGCTTAGATGGGACTAGCTTAACCGGTGAGCAGTTCTTC.

This chain links TRBV30 with TRBJ1-2; a possible D gene is TRBD1 (6 bases). In germline, CDR1 is GTSNPN, CDR2 SVGIG (reference sequence). The CDR3 covers 13 residues. Trimming left V 0 bases short and J 5 bases short, with 10 bases between. For the CDR3, the DNA is TGTGCCTGGAGTGTACGCAGGGGTTATGGCTACACCTTC. This gives the protein CAWSVRRGYGYTF.

The V and J genes are TRBV3-1 (or the pseudogene TRBV3-2) and TRBJ2-3, with 7 bases aligning to TRBD2. V lost 0 bases and J lost 1; bases outside the gene matches: 10. This CDR3 has 18 amino acids. Germline CDR1 and CDR2: LGHDT and YNNKEL (reference sequence). The CDR3 DNA reads as TGTGCCAGCAGCCAAGATTTCGGCGGGAGCTTAGGCACAGATACGCAGTATTTT. This encodes CASSQDFGGSLGTDTQYF.

This sequence joins TRBV6-2 or TRBV6-3 and TRBJ1-5; D is ambiguous. Trimming pared 5 bases from V and 1 base from J, leaving 9 bases between. Germline V lookup: CDR1 MNHEY, CDR2 SVGEGT. This CDR3 is built from 14 residues. The CDR3 DNA sequence: TGTGCCAGCAGTAAGGAGAGCAGCAATCAGCCCCAGCATTTT. Amino acid sequence: CASSKESSNQPQHF.

This chain links TRBV7-9 with TRBJ2-1, with 7 positions matching TRBD2. The CDR3 runs to 14 residues. The V and J ends lost 4 bases and 2 bases, in that order; junction bases with no gene match: 2. Germline CDR1 and CDR2: SEHNR and FQNEAQ (reference sequence). The CDR3 coding sequence is TGTGCCAGCAGCTGGGACTACGCCTACAATGAGCAGTTCTTC. Its protein is CASSWDYAYNEQFF.